The source of this T cell receptor (beta chain) is a study of blood T cell repertoires in COVID-19. The wider study: Italy, Spain and the United States were the sources of the convalescent and acute COVID-19 samples. The cDNA or gDNA used as material had been derived from T cells, B-cell-depleted T cells, or PBMCs.

In the source study's methods: Amplification of reference gene primers provided the estimated nucleated cell counts. Using immunoSEQ multiplex PCR, the repertoire was profiled, and TCRdb retains in-frame clones only, with some absent. V and J calls and clone size are given by that table; D and trimming were obtained from the DNA. The data contain roughly 250,000 clones, approximately 80% of them seen just once; the ten biggest clones take up roughly a tenth. The V gene lost 1 base and the J gene lost 5 bases, with 9 bases spanning the gap. The CDR3 spans 14 residues. Germline lookup yields CDR1 ENHRY and CDR2 SYGVKD.

The receptor was isolated from a woman older than 75 with acute or convalescent COVID-19. Sequencing was carried out using peripheral blood. The chain combines TRBV10-3 with TRBJ1-5; D is unresolved. CDR3 loop: CAISEWMQDQPQHF. CDR3 in DNA: TGTGCCATCAGTGAGTGGATGCAGGATCAGCCCCAGCATTTT.